This TCR beta chain was identified during a study of OX40 agonist ivuxolimab in advanced cancers. Sequencing was performed with immunoSEQ multiplex PCR; in TCRdb, only in-frame clones are kept and a portion is missing. The sample includes approximately 70,000 clones, 85% to 95% of them seen just once. Findings and limits, study-wide: Circulating CD4+ and CD8+ T cells showed clonal expansion by week 6 at 0.1 to 3.0 mg/kg.

Trimming removed 1 base at V and 9 bases at J, with 16 bases between. This CDR3 is 15 amino acids long. The germline V gene encodes CDR1 SGHRS and CDR2 YFSETQ. Details on this clone: Its antigen is not identified.

The receptor's source is an adult with an advanced solid tumor such as melanoma, head and neck, liver or kidney cancer. The rearrangement joins TRBV5-1 to TRBJ1-4; D is possibly TRBD1 (5 bases). Sequences were derived from CD4+ or CD8+ T cells sorted from blood, sampled in a trial of the OX40 agonist ivuxolimab. CDR3 nucleotides: TGCGCCAGCAGCTTGCCCGGGACGGAAATGAAAAAACTGTTTTTT. This translates into CASSLPGTEMKKLFF.